The clone carrying this T cell receptor beta chain has a handful of counts. Germline lookup yields CDR1 LNHNV and CDR2 YYDKDF (reference sequence). The V and J ends lost 0 bases and 0 bases respectively, with 6 bases between them. The CDR3 covers 14 residues. A sample-barcoded 5' primer and a J-beta primer mix were used in a second PCR of roughly 6 to 11 cycles. One entry per CDR3 protein results from TCRdb running MiXCR on the 5' RACE reads. The sample consists of 950,000 to 1,200,000 distinct CDR3 sequences, about two fifths of them appearing once. The entry originates in a study of blood T cells in healthy people across ages.

The clonotype comes from a man younger than 35 in good health. Sequencing was done on a sample of blood. The V call is TRBV15, the J call TRBJ2-7; the D is unclear. For the CDR3, the DNA is TGTGCCACCAGCAGAGATAGGGCCTCCTACGAGCAGTACTTC. It translates to CATSRDRASYEQYF.